Following are 2 T cell receptor beta chains from one sample sequenced in a study of technical replicates of blood from a handful of donors. Method: immunoSEQ multiplex PCR; TCRdb's copy keeps in-frame clones and lacks some. The sample yields about 73,000 clones, roughly 90% seen once. What was sequenced was PBMCs. Receptor source: a human donor in good health. Some clones in this sample may be carry-over from other donors' samples.

This clone was seen a handful of times. The chain couples TRBV10-1 to TRBJ1-1; 8 positions match TRBD1. This CDR3 spans 14 amino acids. The V gene's germline CDR1 is WNHNN and CDR2 SYGVQD (reference sequence). V shed 10 bases and J 2 bases; nucleotides not matched to a gene: 9. The CDR3 spells CATMVQGANTEAFF. CDR3 sequence (DNA): TGCGCCACCATGGTCCAGGGGGCTAACACTGAAGCTTTCTTT.

V usage is TRBV20-1 and J usage is TRBJ2-3; possible D gene TRBD2, 6 bases. With 3 bases removed from V and 5 bases from J, the gap between germline ends came to 6 bases. The CDR3 sequence is 11 residues long. Germline V gives CDR1 DFQATT, CDR2 SNEGSKA (reference sequence). The CDR3 nucleotides are TGCAGTGCTAGGGGGGGAGATACGCAGTATTTT. Encoded protein: CSARGGDTQYF.